This T cell receptor (beta chain) was sequenced for a study of OX40 agonist ivuxolimab in advanced cancers. Produced via immunoSEQ multiplex PCR; TCRdb's table is partial and in-frame only. This sample has approximately 100,000 clones, with approximately 85% found just once. CDR1 is MDHEN and CDR2 is SYDVKM in the germline V gene. The CDR3 extends over 13 amino acids. V lost 2 bases to trimming and J lost 10 bases, with 12 bases between them. This clonotype was obtained from an adult with an advanced solid tumor such as melanoma, head and neck, liver or kidney cancer. The chain is built from TRBV28 and TRBJ2-1; the D is unclear. Sequenced here: CD4+ or CD8+ T cells sorted from blood, sampled in a trial of the OX40 agonist ivuxolimab. In nucleotides, the CDR3 is TGTGCCAGCAGTTTACCGTCCTCCTTGGAGCAGTTCTTC. Its protein product is CASSLPSSLEQFF.